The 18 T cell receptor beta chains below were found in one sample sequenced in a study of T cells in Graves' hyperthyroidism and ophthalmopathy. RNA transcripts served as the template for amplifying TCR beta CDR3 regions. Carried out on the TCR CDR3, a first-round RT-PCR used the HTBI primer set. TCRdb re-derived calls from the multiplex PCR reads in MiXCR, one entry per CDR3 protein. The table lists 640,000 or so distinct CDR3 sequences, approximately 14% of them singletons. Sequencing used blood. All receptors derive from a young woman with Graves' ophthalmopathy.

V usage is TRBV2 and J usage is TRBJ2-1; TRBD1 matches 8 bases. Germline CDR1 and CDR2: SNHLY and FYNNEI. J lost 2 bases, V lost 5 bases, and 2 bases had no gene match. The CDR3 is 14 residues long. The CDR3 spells CASSRDRPYNEQFF. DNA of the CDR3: TGTGCCAGCAGTAGGGACAGGCCCTACAATGAGCAGTTCTTC.

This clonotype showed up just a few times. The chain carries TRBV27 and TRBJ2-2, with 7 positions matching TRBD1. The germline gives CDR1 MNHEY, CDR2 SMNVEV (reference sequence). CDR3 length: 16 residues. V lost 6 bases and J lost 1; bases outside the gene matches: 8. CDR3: CASSLRGHRNTGELFF. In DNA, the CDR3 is TGTGCCAGCAGCTTGAGGGGGCATCGGAACACCGGGGAGCTGTTTTTT.

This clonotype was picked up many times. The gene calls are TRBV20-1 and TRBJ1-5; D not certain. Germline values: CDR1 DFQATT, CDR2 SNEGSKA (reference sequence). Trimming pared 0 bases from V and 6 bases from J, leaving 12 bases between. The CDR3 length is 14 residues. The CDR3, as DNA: TGCAGTGCTAGAGATTCCGGAATGAGTCAGCCCCAGCATTTT. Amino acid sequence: CSARDSGMSQPQHF.

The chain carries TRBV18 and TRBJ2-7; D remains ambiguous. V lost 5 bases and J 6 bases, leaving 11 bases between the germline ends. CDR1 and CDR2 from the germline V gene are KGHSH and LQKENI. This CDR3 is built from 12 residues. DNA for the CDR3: TGTGCCAGCTCATTCCGGTTGTCCGAGCAGTACTTC. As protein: CASSFRLSEQYF.

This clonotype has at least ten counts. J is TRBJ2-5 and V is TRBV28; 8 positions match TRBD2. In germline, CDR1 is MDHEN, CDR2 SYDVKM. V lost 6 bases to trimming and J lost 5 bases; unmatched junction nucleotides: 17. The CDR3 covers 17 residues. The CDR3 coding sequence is TGTGCCAGCAGCAAAGATCGGGCTAGCGGGTGGCGGGAGACCCAGTACTTC. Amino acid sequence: CASSKDRASGWRETQYF.

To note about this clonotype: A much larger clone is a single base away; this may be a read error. For the CDR3, the DNA is TGTGCCAGCAGCTTAGCGCTGGACAGCTCCTTCGAGCAGTACTTC. Translating it yields CASSLALDSSFEQYF. The genes are TRBV7-2 and TRBJ2-7; tentative D call: TRBD1 (6 bases). The CDR3 is 15 amino acids. Germline CDR1 and CDR2: SGHTA and FQGNSA.

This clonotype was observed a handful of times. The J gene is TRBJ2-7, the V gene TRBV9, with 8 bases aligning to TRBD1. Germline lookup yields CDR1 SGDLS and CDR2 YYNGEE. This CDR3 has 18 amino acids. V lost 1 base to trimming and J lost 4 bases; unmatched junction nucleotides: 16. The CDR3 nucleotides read TGTGCCAGCAGCGTATCACCCACCGTACGACAGGGGACTTACGAGCAGTACTTC. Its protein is CASSVSPTVRQGTYEQYF. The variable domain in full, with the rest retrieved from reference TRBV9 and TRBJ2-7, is DSGVTQTPKHLITATGQRVTLRCSPRSGDLSVYWYQQSLDQGLQFLIQYYNGEERAKGNILERFSAQQFPDLHSELNLSSLELGDSALYFCASSVSPTVRQGTYEQYFGPGTRLTVT.

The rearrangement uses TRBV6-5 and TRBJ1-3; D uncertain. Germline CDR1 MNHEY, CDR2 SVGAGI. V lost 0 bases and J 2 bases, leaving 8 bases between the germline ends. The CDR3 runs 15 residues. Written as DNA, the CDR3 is TGTGCCAGCAGTTACTCGGTGTACCCTGGAAACACCATATATTTT. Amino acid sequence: CASSYSVYPGNTIYF.

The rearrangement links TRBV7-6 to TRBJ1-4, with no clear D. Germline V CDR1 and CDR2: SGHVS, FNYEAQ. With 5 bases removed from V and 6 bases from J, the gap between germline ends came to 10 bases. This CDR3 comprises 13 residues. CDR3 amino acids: CASSLTLDEKLFF. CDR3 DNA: TGTGCCAGCAGCCTGACATTGGATGAAAAACTGTTTTTT.

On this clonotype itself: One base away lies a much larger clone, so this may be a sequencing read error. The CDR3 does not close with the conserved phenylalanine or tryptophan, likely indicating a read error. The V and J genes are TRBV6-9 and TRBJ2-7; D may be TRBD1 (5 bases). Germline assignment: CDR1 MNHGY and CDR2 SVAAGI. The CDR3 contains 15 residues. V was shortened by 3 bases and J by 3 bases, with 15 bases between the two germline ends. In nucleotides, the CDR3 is TGTGCCAGCAGTTACCACGACAGAGTTGACTACGAGCAGTACCTC. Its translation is CASSYHDRVDYEQYL.

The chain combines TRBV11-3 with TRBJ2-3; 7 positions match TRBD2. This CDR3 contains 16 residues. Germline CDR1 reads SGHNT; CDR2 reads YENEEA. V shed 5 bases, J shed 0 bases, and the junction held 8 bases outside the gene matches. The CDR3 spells CASSPAVGGSTDTQYF. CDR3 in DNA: TGTGCCAGCAGCCCAGCCGTCGGGGGGAGCACAGATACGCAGTATTTT.

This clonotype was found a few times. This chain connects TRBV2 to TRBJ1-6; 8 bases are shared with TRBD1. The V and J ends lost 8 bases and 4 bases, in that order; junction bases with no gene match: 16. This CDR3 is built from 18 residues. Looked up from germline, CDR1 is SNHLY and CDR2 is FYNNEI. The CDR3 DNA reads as TGTGCCAGCCCTTCCGGGACAGGCGGGGATATATATAATTCACCCCTCCACTTT. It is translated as CASPSGTGGDIYNSPLHF.

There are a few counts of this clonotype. CDR3 nucleotide sequence: TGTGCCACCGAAAACACCGGGGAGCTGTTTTTT. Translated, it gives CATENTGELFF. The chain joins TRBV12-3 or TRBV12-4 to TRBJ2-2; no clear D gene. V lost 10 bases to trimming and J lost 2 bases, with 5 bases between them. This CDR3 contains 11 residues.

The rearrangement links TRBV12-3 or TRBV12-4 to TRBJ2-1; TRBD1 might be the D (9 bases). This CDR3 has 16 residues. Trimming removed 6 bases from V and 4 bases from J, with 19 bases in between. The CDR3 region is CASSPGGDRAYNEQFF. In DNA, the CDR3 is TGTGCCAGCAGCCCGGGGGGGGACAGGGCTTACAATGAGCAGTTCTTC.

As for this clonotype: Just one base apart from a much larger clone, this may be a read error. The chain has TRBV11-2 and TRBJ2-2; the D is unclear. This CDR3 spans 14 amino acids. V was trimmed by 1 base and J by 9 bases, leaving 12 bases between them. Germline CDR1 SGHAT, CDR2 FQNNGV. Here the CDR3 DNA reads TGTGCCAGCAGCTTAGTGACGGCCGCCAGGGAGCTGTTTTTT. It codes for CASSLVTAARELFF.

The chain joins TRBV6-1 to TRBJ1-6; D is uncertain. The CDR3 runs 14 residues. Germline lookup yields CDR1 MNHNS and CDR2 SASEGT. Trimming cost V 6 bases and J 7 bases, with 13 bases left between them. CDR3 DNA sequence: TGTGCCAGCAGGGGAAGGGCGGCGAATTCACCCCTCCACTTT. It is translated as CASRGRAANSPLHF.

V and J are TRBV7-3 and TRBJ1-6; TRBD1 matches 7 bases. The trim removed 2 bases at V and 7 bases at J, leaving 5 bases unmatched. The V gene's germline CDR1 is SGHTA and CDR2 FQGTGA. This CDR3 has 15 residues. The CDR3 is CASSLSTGWNSPLHF. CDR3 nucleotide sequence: TGTGCCAGCAGCTTATCGACAGGGTGGAATTCACCCCTCCACTTT.

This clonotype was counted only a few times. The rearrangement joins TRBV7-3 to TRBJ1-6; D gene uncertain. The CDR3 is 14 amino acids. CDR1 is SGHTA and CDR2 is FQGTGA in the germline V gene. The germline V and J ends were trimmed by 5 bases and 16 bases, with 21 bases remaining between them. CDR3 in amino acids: CASSPTGDLSRLHF. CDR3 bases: TGTGCCAGCAGCCCCACCGGGGATCTAAGTCGGCTCCACTTT.